The following is a T cell receptor beta chain sequence with its context. The data originate from a study of T cell changes during pregnancy in multiple sclerosis. Assay: immunoSEQ multiplex PCR; the TCRdb copy retains only in-frame clones and omits some. Among some 30,000 clones listed, 89% were seen once. Germline values: CDR1 SGDLS, CDR2 YYNGEE. The CDR3 contains 18 residues. The trim removed 2 bases at V and 0 bases at J, leaving 9 bases unmatched. The receptor comes from a female donor with multiple sclerosis, enrolled in a pregnancy study. The material was CD8+ T cells from peripheral blood mononuclear cells, obtained after pregnancy. The rearrangement uses TRBV9 and TRBJ2-1, with TRBD1 identical over 9 bases. Here the CDR3 reads CASSVRDRAPSSYNEQFF. CDR3 bases: TGTGCCAGCAGCGTCCGGGACAGGGCCCCCAGCTCCTACAATGAGCAGTTCTTC.